The rows below give T cell receptor beta chains drawn from one sample of a study of identical twins. TCRdb redid the calling of the 5' RACE reads with MiXCR, one entry per CDR3 protein. Altogether 550,000 to 700,000 distinct CDR3 sequences are present, around a tenth being singletons, with the ten largest covering approximately 3.2%. The same sample was also studied in work on yellow fever vaccine responses in identical twins.

The specimen sequenced was PBMCs. Source of these receptors: a woman under 30 in good health. Both conserved end residues are part of each CDR3. Each record gives: D gene, V gene, J gene, clone size, CDR3 DNA, CDR3 protein. The D gene is left open where the match is weak. Rows may omit the clone size; those that give it use once, few, many or a size class.

TRBD2	TRBV28	TRBJ2-3	-	TGTGCCAGCAGTTTGGCCACTAGCGGAACTAGCACAGATACGCAGTATTTT	CASSLATSGTSTDTQYF
-	TRBV6-5	TRBJ2-7	few	TGTGCCAGCAGTTACGAACTTTACCCCTACGAGCAGTACTTC	CASSYELYPYEQYF
-	TRBV5-1	TRBJ1-1	-	TGCGCCAGCAGCCCCGGGACGTCTGGAGCTTTCTTT	CASSPGTSGAFF
-	TRBV19	TRBJ1-6	-	TGTGCCAGCGGAAGGTTGGATTCACCCCTCCACTTT	CASGRLDSPLHF
-	TRBV10-3	TRBJ2-5	-	TGTGCCATCAGTGAGCCTTGGCGGCAAGAGACCCAGTACTTC	CAISEPWRQETQYF
TRBD2	TRBV19	TRBJ2-7	-	TGTGCCAGTAGTCCCCTGGGGAAGACTAGCGGGGCTTCCTACGAGCAGTACTTC	CASSPLGKTSGASYEQYF
-	TRBV5-5	TRBJ2-3	-	TGTGCCAGCAGCTTGATGGGTGGGAGCACAGATACGCAGTATTTT	CASSLMGGSTDTQYF
-	TRBV27	TRBJ2-1	-	TGTGCCAGCAGTCCAAACAGGGAACGCGATGAGCAGTTCTTC	CASSPNRERDEQFF
TRBD2	TRBV2	TRBJ2-5	-	TGTGCCAGCAGTGCGGTCGTAGCGGGGAGGGAGACCCAGTACTTC	CASSAVVAGRETQYF
TRBD2	TRBV20-1	TRBJ2-2	-	TGCAGTGCACAGACTAGCGGGGGGCCCTTTGGCGGGGAGCTGTTTTTT	CSAQTSGGPFGGELFF
-	TRBV7-7	TRBJ2-3	many	TGTGCTAGCAGCTTAGCCCAGGCGGGGGATACGCAGTATTTT	CASSLAQAGDTQYF
-	TRBV4-2	TRBJ1-1	-	TGTGCCAGCAGCCATTACCAAGGGACTGAAGCTTTCTTT	CASSHYQGTEAFF
TRBD1	TRBV6-1	TRBJ2-2	-	TGTGCCAGCAGTGAAAGGGCAGGGGGAGTAACCGGGGAGCTGTTTTTT	CASSERAGGVTGELFF
-	TRBV29-1	TRBJ2-1	many	TGCAGCGTTGTCGGAGCCTACAATGAGCAGTTCTTC	CSVVGAYNEQFF
-	TRBV6-5	TRBJ2-1	few	TGTGCCAGCAGTACCCCCGGTGAGCAGTTCTTC	CASSTPGEQFF